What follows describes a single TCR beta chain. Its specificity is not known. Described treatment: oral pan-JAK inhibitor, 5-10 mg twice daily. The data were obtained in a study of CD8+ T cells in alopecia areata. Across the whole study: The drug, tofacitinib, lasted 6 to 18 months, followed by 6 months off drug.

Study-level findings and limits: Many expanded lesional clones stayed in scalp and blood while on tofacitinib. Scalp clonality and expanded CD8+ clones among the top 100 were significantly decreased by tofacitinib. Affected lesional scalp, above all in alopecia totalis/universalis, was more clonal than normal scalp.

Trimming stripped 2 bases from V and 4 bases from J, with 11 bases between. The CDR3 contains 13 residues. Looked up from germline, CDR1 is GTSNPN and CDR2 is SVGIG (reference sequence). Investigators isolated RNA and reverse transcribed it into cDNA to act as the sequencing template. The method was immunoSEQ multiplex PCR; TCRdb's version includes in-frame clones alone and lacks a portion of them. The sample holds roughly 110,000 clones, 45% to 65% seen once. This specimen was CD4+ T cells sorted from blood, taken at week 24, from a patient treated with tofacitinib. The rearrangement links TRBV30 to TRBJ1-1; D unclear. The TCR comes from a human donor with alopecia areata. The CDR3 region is CAWSPGLSTEAFF. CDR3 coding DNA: TGTGCCTGGAGTCCTGGACTGAGCACTGAAGCTTTCTTT. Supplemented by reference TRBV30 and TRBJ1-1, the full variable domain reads SQTIHQWPATLVQPVGSPLSLECTVEGTSNPNLYWYRQAAGRGLQLLFYSVGIGQISSEVPQNLSASRPQDRQFILSSKKLLLSDSGFYLCAWSPGLSTEAFFGQGTRLTVV.